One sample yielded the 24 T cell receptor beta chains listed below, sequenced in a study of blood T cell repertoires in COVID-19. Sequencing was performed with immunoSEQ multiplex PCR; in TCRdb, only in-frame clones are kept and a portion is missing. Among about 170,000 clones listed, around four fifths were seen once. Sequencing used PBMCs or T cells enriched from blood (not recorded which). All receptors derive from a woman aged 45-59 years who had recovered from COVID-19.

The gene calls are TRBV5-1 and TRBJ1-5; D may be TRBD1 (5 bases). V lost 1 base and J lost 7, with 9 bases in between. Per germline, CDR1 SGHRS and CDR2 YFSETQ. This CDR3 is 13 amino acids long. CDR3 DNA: TGCGCCAGCAGCTTGACCGGGGGGCAGCCCCAGCATTTT. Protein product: CASSLTGGQPQHF.

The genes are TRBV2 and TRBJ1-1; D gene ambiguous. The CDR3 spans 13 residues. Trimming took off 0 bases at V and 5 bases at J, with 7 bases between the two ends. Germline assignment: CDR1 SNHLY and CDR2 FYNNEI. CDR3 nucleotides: TGTGCCAGCAGTGAAGCTGTACGGACTGAAGCTTTCTTT. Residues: CASSEAVRTEAFF.

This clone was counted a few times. The CDR3 DNA reads as TGCAGCGGGCACAGGGCCGATACGCAGTATTTT. It yields the protein CSGHRADTQYF. V usage is TRBV29-1 and J usage is TRBJ2-3; TRBD1 might be the D (6 bases). CDR1 and CDR2 from the germline V gene are SQVTM and ANQGSEA. This CDR3 comprises 11 residues. Trimming left V 7 bases short and J 6 bases short, with 11 bases between.

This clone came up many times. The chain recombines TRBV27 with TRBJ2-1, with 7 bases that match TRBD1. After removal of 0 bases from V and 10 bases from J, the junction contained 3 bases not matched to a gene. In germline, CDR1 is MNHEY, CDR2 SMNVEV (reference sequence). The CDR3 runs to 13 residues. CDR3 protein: CASSLSHRGEQFF. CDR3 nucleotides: TGTGCCAGCAGTTTATCTCACAGGGGCGAGCAGTTCTTC.

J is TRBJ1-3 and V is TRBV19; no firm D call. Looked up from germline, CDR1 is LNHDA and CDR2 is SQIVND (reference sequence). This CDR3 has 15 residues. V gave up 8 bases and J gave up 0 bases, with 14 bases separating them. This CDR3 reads CASVSPKSSGNTIYF. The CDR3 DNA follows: TGTGCCAGTGTCTCCCCAAAGAGCTCTGGAAACACCATATATTTT.

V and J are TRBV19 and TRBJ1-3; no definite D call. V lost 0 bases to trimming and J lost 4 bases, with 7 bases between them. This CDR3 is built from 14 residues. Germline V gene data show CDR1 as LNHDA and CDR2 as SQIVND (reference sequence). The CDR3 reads CASSIEPRGNTIYF. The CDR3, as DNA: TGTGCCAGTAGTATAGAGCCGCGAGGAAACACCATATATTTT.

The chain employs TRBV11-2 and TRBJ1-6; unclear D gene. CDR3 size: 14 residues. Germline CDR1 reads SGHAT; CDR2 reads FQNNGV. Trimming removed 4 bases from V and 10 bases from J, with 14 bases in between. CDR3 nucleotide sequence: TGTGCCAGCAGCTCCCGGTGGGCGGGATCACCCCTCCACTTT. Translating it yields CASSSRWAGSPLHF. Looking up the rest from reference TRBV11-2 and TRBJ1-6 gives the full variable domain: EAGVAQSPRYKIIEKRQSVAFWCNPISGHATLYWYQQILGQGPKLLIQFQNNGVVDDSQLPKDRFSAERLKGVDSTLKIQPAKLEDSAVYLCASSSRWAGSPLHFGNGTRLTVT.

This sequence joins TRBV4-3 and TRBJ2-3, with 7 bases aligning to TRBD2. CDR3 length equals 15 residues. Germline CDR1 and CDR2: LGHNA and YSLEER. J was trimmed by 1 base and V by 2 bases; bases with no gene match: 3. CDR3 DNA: TGCGCCAGCAGCCAACTAGCGGTTGGCACAGATACGCAGTATTTT. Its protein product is CASSQLAVGTDTQYF.

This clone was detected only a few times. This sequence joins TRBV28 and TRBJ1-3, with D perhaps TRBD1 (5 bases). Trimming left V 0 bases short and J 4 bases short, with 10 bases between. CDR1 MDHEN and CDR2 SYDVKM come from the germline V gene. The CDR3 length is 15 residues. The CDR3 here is CASSLWQGQGNTIYF. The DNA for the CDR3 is TGTGCCAGCAGTTTATGGCAGGGCCAAGGAAACACCATATATTTT. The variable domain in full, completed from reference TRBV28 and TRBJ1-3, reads DVKVTQSSRYLVKRTGEKVFLECVQDMDHENMFWYRQDPGLGLRLIYFSYDVKMKEKGDIPEGYSVSREKKERFSLILESASTNQTSMYLCASSLWQGQGNTIYFGEGSWLTVV.

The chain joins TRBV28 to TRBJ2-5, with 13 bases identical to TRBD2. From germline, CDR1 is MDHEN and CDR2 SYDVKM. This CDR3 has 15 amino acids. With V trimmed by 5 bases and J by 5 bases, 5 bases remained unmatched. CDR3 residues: CASSTTSGGFETQYF. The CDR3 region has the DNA TGTGCCAGCAGTACGACTAGCGGGGGGTTCGAGACCCAGTACTTC.

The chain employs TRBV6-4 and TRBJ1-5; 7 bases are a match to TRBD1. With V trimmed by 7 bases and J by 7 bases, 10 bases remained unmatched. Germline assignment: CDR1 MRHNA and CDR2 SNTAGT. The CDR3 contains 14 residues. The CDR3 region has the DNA TGTGCCAGCATCAAATCAGAGGGGGCCCAGCCCCAGCATTTT. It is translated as CASIKSEGAQPQHF.

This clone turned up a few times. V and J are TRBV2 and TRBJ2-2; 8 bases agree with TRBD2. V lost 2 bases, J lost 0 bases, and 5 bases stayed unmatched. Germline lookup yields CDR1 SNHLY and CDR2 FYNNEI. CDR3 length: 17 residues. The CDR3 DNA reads TGTGCCAGCAGTGAACGGGCTAGCGGGTCGAACACCGGGGAGCTGTTTTTT. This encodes CASSERASGSNTGELFF.

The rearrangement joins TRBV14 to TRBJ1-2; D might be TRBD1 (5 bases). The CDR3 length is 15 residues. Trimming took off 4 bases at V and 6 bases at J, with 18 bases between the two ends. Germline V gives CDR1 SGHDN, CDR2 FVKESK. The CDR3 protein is CASSRPGPLGHGYTF. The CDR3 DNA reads TGTGCCAGCAGCCGTCCAGGACCCCTGGGGCATGGCTACACCTTC. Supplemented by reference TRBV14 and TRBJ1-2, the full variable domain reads EAGVTQFPSHSVIEKGQTVTLRCDPISGHDNLYWYRRVMGKEIKFLLHFVKESKQDESGMPNNRFLAERTGGTYSTLKVQPAELEDSGVYFCASSRPGPLGHGYTFGSGTRLTVV.

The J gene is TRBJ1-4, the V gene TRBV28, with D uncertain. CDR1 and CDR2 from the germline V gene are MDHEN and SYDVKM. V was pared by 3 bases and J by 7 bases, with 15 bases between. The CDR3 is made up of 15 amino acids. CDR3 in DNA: TGTGCCAGCAGTTTGGCTGTAGCTTTGGGTGAAAAACTGTTTTTT. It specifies CASSLAVALGEKLFF.

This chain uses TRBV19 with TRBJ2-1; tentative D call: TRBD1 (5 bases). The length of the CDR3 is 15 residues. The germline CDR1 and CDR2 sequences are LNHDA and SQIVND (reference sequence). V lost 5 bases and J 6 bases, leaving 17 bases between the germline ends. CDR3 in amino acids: CASSPWGQGSNEQFF. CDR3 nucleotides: TGTGCCAGTAGTCCTTGGGGCCAGGGATCCAATGAGCAGTTCTTC.

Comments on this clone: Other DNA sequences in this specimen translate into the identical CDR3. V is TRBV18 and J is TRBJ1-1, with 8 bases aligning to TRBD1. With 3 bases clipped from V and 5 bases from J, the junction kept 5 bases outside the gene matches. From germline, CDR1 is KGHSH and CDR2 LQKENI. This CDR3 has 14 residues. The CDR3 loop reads CASSPQGARTEAFF. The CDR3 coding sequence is TGTGCCAGCTCACCCCAGGGGGCTAGGACTGAAGCTTTCTTT. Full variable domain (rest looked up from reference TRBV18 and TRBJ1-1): NAGVMQNPRHLVRRRGQEARLRCSPMKGHSHVYWYRQLPEEGLKFMVYLQKENIIDESGMPKERFSAEFPKEGPSILRIQQVVRGDSAAYFCASSPQGARTEAFFGQGTRLTVV.

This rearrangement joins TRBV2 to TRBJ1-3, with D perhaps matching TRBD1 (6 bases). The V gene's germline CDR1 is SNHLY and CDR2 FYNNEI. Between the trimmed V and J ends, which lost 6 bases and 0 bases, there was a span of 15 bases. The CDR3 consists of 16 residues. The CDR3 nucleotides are TGTGCCAGCAGGGCCGACCGACAGGTCTCTGGAAACACCATATATTTT. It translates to CASRADRQVSGNTIYF.

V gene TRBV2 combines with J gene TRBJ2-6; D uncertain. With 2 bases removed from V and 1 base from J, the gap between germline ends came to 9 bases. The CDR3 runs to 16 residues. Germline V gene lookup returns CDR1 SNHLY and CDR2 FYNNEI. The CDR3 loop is CASSEFSGSGANVLTF. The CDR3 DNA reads TGTGCCAGCAGTGAATTCTCGGGTTCTGGGGCCAACGTCCTGACTTTC.

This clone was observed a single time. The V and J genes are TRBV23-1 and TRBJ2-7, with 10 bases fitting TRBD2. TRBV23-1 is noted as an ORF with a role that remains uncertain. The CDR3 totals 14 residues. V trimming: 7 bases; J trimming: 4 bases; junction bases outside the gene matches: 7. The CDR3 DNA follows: TGCGCCAGCACCATAGGGACTAGCGCGTACGAGCAGTACGTC. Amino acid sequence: CASTIGTSAYEQYV.

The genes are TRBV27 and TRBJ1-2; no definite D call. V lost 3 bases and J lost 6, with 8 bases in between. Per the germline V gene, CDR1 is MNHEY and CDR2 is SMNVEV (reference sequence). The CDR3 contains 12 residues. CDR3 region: CASSFSGHGYTF. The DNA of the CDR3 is TGTGCCAGCAGTTTCTCAGGCCATGGCTACACCTTC.

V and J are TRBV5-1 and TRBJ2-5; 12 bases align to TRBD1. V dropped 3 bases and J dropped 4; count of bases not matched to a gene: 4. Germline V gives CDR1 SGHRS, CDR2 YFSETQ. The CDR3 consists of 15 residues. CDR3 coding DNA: TGCGCCAGCAGCTCGGGACAGGGGGCTAGAGAGACCCAGTACTTC. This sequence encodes CASSSGQGARETQYF.

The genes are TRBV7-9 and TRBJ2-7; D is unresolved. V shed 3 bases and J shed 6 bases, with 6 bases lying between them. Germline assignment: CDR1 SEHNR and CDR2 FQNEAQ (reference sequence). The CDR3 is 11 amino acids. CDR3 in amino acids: CASSFSVEQYV. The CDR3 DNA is TGTGCCAGCAGCTTCAGCGTCGAGCAGTACGTC.

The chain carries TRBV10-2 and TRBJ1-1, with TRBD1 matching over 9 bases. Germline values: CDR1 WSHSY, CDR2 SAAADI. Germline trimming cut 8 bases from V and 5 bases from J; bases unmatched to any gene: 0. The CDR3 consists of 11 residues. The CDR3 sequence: CASGQGTEAFF. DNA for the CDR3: TGCGCCAGCGGACAGGGGACTGAAGCTTTCTTT.

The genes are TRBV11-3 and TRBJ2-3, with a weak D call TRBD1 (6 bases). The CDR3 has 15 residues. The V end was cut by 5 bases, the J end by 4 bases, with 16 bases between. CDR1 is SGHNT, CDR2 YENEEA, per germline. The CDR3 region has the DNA TGTGCCAGCAGCCCGGGGACAACACGGCCAGATACGCAGTATTTT. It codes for CASSPGTTRPDTQYF.